These T cell receptor beta chains were read from a single sample in a study of OX40 agonist ivuxolimab in advanced cancers. Profiling relied on immunoSEQ multiplex PCR, and the TCRdb table lists in-frame clones only, not all of them. The repertoire holds more than 45,000 clones, with around 87% as singletons. Here the sequenced sample was CD4+ or CD8+ T cells sorted from blood, taken in a trial of the OX40 agonist ivuxolimab. All receptors derive from an adult with an advanced solid tumor such as melanoma, head and neck, liver or kidney cancer. CDR3s include the opening cysteine and the closing phenylalanine or tryptophan. A D gene is named only where the DNA matches it firmly. Clone size appears in some rows only: once, few, many, or a class for an expanded clone.

j_gene	abundance	d_gene	v_gene	CDR3nt	CDR3aa
TRBJ1-1	NA	TRBD1	TRBV6-4	TGTGCCAGCAGTGTCCACACAGGGGGCACTGAAGCTTTCTTT	CASSVHTGGTEAFF
TRBJ1-6	NA	NA	TRBV9	TGTGCCAGCAGCGTAGAAGCCAGGGATTCACCCCTCCACTTT	CASSVEARDSPLHF
TRBJ2-2	NA	NA	TRBV7-6	TGTGCCAGCTTGGGGAACACCGGGGAGCTGTTTTTT	CASLGNTGELFF
TRBJ2-1	once	NA	TRBV7-3	TGTGCCAGCAGCTTAGGGGGATGGGGAGAGCAGTTCTTC	CASSLGGWGEQFF
TRBJ2-1	once	NA	TRBV27	TGTGCCAGCAGTACCAGGACATTAAGTGAGCAGTTCTTC	CASSTRTLSEQFF
TRBJ1-1	NA	NA	TRBV7-3	TGTGCCAGCAGCTTCAGCGGGGACACTGAAGCTTTCTTT	CASSFSGDTEAFF
TRBJ1-3	NA	NA	TRBV13	TGTGCCAGCAGCTTAGAGGGACGAAGAGGAAACACCATATATTTT	CASSLEGRRGNTIYF
TRBJ2-3	once	NA	TRBV14	TGTGCCAGCAGCTCAGGACTCGGCTATCTAACAGATACGCAGTATTTT	CASSSGLGYLTDTQYF
TRBJ1-4	once	NA	TRBV27	TGTGCCAGCAGTTTAAACGGGCAGATACATAATGAAAAACTGTTTTTT	CASSLNGQIHNEKLFF
TRBJ1-5	few	NA	TRBV12-5	TGTGCTAGTGGCCCTACTGTGGGGCCCCAGCATTTT	CASGPTVGPQHF
TRBJ1-4	NA	NA	TRBV6-1	TGTGCCAGCAGTGTAGCGACACCGGGACGGAATAATGAAAAACTGTTTTTT	CASSVATPGRNNEKLFF
TRBJ2-3	few	NA	TRBV19	TGTGCCAGTAGTATAGAAAAGGGTCCGATCCGCACAGATACGCAGTATTTT	CASSIEKGPIRTDTQYF
TRBJ1-5	NA	NA	TRBV5-1	TGCGCCAGCAGCTTACAGGGCAATCAGCCCCAGCATTTT	CASSLQGNQPQHF
TRBJ1-5	NA	NA	TRBV15	TGTGCCACCAGCAGAGATCGTTGGAGCCATCAGCCCCAGCATTTT	CATSRDRWSHQPQHF
TRBJ1-1	NA	TRBD1	TRBV18	TGTGCCAGCTCACCAGGGACAGGGAACAGCGCCCTTGAAGCTTTCTTT	CASSPGTGNSALEAFF
TRBJ2-3	NA	TRBD2	TRBV10-2	TGCGCCAGCAGAGGGGAGGGGTCGACGCAGTATTTT	CASRGEGSTQYF
TRBJ2-5	NA	NA	TRBV6-5	TGTGCCAGCAGTTACTCGGGTGAGCAGTACTTC	CASSYSGEQYF
TRBJ2-2	NA	TRBD2	TRBV27	TGTGCCAGCAGTTGGATAGCGGGAGGGCCGGACACCGGGGAGCTGTTTTTT	CASSWIAGGPDTGELFF
TRBJ1-5	NA	TRBD1	TRBV19	TGTGCCAGTAGTGGACAGGGGTTAGGGAATCAGCCCCAGCATTTT	CASSGQGLGNQPQHF
TRBJ1-2	NA	NA	TRBV9	TGTGCCAGCAGCGTCCCGGGGGCTTCGGGCTACACCTTC	CASSVPGASGYTF
TRBJ2-1	NA	TRBD2	TRBV16	TGTGCCAGCAGCCAGGGGCTAGCGGGAGGAGGTGAGCAGTTCTTC	CASSQGLAGGGEQFF
TRBJ1-2	NA	TRBD1	TRBV5-5	TGTGCCAGCAGCCAACCGACAGGGAATCTCTATGGCTACACCTTC	CASSQPTGNLYGYTF
TRBJ2-5	NA	NA	TRBV7-8	TGTGCCAGCAGCAGGACCGCTCTAGCGTACAAACAAGAGACCCAGTACTTC	CASSRTALAYKQETQYF
TRBJ1-5	NA	NA	TRBV7-2	TGTGCCAGCAGCTCCACCTCCCAGGGACATCAGCCCCAGCATTTT	CASSSTSQGHQPQHF
TRBJ2-7	once	NA	TRBV9	TGTGCCAGCAGCCGACTCGGCACCTACGAGCAGTACTTC	CASSRLGTYEQYF
TRBJ1-1	NA	NA	TRBV2	TGTGCCAGCAGTGAGTGGGGAGGGGCCGGGAACACTGAAGCTTTCTTT	CASSEWGGAGNTEAFF
TRBJ2-7	NA	NA	TRBV5-6	TGTGCCAGCAGCGCTTCCTACGAGCAGTACTTC	CASSASYEQYF
TRBJ2-7	NA	TRBD1	TRBV2	TGTGCCAGCAGTGTGACAGGGGGCGGATACAACGAGCAGTACTTC	CASSVTGGGYNEQYF
TRBJ1-1	once	NA	TRBV5-6	TGTGCCAGCAGCTGGGCCGTGAACACTGAAGCTTTCTTT	CASSWAVNTEAFF
TRBJ1-3	once	NA	TRBV6-1	TGTGCCAGCAGTCCCCAAGAAAGATCTGGAAACACCATATATTTT	CASSPQERSGNTIYF
TRBJ2-5	NA	NA	TRBV5-5	TGTGCCAGCAGCTTCGGGGCCGTTCAAGAGACCCAGTACTTC	CASSFGAVQETQYF
TRBJ2-2	NA	TRBD2	TRBV7-2	TGTGCCAGCAGGGGAGGGGTGTCCGGGGAGCTGTTTTTT	CASRGGVSGELFF
TRBJ2-3	NA	NA	TRBV9	TGTGCCAGCAGCCCCGGGGTAGATACGCAGTATTTT	CASSPGVDTQYF
TRBJ1-1	NA	NA	TRBV7-9	TGTGCCAGCAGCTTGCATAAGAACACTGAAGCTTTCTTT	CASSLHKNTEAFF
TRBJ1-6	NA	TRBD1	TRBV2	TGTGCCAGCAGCTCACCCGGCAGGGGGCCGGTAAATTCACCCCTCCACTTT	CASSSPGRGPVNSPLHF
TRBJ2-3	NA	NA	TRBV7-2	TGTGCCAGCAGCTTAGGGGGGACTAGCACAGATACGCAGTATTTT	CASSLGGTSTDTQYF
TRBJ2-7	NA	TRBD1	TRBV28	TGTGCCAGCAAGACAGGGGTCTACGAGCAGTACTTC	CASKTGVYEQYF
TRBJ2-1	NA	NA	TRBV5-1	TGCGCCAGCAGCTTGGATACGGCCAGACCCTACAATGAGCAGTTCTTC	CASSLDTARPYNEQFF
TRBJ2-3	NA	NA	TRBV11-3	TGTGCCAGCAGCTGGGGGCGGGAGAGGTCAGATACGCAGTATTTT	CASSWGRERSDTQYF
TRBJ2-1	NA	TRBD1	TRBV14	TGTGCCAGCAGCCAGACAGGGGTGCAGTTCTTC	CASSQTGVQFF